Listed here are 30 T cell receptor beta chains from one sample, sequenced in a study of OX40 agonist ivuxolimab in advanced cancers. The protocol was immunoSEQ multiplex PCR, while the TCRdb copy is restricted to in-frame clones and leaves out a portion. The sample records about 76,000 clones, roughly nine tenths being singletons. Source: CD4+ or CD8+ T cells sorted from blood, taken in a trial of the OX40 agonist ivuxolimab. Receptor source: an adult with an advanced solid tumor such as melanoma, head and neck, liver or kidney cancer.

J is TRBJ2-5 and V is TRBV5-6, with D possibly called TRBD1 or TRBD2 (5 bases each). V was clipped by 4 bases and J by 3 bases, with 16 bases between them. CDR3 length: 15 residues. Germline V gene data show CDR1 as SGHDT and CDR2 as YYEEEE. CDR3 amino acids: CASSGGPTQKETQYF. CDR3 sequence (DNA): TGTGCCAGCAGCGGGGGACCGACACAGAAAGAGACCCAGTACTTC.

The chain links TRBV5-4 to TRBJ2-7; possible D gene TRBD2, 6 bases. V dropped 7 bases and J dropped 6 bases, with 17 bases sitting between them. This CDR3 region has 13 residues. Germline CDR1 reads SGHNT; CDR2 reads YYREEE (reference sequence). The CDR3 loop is CASPGEFPPEQYF. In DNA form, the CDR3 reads TGTGCCAGCCCGGGGGAATTCCCCCCCGAGCAGTACTTC.

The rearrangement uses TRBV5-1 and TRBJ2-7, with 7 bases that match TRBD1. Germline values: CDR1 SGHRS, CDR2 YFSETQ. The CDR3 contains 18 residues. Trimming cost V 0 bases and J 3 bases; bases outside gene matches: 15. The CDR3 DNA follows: TGCGCCAGCAGCTTGGCCATAGGGACAGCACCCAGTCTCTACGAGCAGTACTTC. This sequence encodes CASSLAIGTAPSLYEQYF.

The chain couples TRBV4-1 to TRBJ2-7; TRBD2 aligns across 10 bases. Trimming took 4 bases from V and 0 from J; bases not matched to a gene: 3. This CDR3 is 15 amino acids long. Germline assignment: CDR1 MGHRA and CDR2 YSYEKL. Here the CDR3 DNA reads TGCGCCAGCAGCCTCTGGACTAGCGGCTCCTACGAGCAGTACTTC. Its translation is CASSLWTSGSYEQYF.

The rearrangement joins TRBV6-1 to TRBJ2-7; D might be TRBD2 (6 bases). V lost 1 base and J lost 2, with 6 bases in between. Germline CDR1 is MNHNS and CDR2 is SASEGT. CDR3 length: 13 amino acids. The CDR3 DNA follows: TGTGCCAGCAGTGAAGGACTAGCCTACGAGCAGTACTTC. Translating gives CASSEGLAYEQYF.

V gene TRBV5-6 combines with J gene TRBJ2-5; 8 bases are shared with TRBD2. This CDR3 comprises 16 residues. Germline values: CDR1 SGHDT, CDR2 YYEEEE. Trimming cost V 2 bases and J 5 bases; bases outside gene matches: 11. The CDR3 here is CASSFSSGGLRETQYF. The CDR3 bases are TGTGCCAGCAGCTTCTCCTCGGGGGGGCTGCGGGAGACCCAGTACTTC.

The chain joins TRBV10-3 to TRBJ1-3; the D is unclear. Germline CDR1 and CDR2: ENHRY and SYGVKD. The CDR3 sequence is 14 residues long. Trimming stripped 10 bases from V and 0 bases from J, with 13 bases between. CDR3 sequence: CATVSENSGNTIYF. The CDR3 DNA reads TGTGCCACGGTATCAGAGAACTCTGGAAACACCATATATTTT.

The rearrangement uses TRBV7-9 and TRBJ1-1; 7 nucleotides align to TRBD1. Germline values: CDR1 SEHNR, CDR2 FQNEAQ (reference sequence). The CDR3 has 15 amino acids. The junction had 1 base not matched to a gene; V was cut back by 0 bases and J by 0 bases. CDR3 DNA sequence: TGTGCCAGCAGCTTAGCGCAGGGGGTGAACACTGAAGCTTTCTTT. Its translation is CASSLAQGVNTEAFF.

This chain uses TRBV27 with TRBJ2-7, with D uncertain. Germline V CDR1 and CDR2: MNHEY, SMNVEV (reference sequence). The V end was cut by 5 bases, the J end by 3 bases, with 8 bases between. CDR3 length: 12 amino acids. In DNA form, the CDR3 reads TGTGCCAGCAGTCAAGCCCTCTACGAGCAGTACTTC. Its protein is CASSQALYEQYF.

The CDR3 sequence is CAISAPTSGRTGYEQYF. CDR3 sequence (DNA): TGTGCCATCAGTGCCCCGACTAGCGGGAGGACGGGCTACGAGCAGTACTTC. This rearrangement joins TRBV10-3 to TRBJ2-7; 13 bases agree with TRBD2. This CDR3 spans 17 amino acids. V shed 4 bases, J shed 3 bases, and the junction held 9 bases outside the gene matches. Germline assignment: CDR1 ENHRY and CDR2 SYGVKD.

The CDR3 spells CASSLGQSNQPQHF. The CDR3 DNA follows: TGTGCCAGCAGCCTAGGACAGAGTAATCAGCCCCAGCATTTT. The genes are TRBV6-6 and TRBJ1-5, with D perhaps matching TRBD1 (6 bases). Germline V lookup: CDR1 MNHNY, CDR2 SVGAGI (reference sequence). This CDR3 has 14 amino acids. Deletions cut 6 bases from V and 4 bases from J, with 13 bases between.

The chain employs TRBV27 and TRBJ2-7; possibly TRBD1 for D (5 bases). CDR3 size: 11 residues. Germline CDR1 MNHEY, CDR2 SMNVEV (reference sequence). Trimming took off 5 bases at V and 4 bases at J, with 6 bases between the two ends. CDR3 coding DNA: TGTGCCAGCAGTAAGGGGTACGAGCAGTACTTC. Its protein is CASSKGYEQYF.

The CDR3 is CASSQERDAGLWYEQFF. CDR3 bases: TGCGCCAGCAGCCAAGAAAGGGACGCGGGATTGTGGTATGAGCAGTTCTTC. The chain joins TRBV4-1 to TRBJ2-1, with D possibly TRBD2 on 6 matching bases. CDR3 size: 17 residues. Germline CDR1 MGHRA, CDR2 YSYEKL. Trimming stripped 0 bases from V and 8 bases from J, with 20 bases between.

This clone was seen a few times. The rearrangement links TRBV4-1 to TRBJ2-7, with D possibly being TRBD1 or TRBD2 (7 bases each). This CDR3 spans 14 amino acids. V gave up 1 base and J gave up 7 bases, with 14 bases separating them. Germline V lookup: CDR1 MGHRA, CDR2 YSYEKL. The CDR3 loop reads CASSQAGGDREQYF. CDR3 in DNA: TGCGCCAGCAGCCAAGCAGGGGGGGACCGAGAGCAGTACTTC.

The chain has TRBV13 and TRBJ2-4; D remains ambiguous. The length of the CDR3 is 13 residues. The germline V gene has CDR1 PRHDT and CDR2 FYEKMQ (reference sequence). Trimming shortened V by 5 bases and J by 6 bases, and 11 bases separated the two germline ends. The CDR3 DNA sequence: TGTGCCAGCAGCCCGGAGAGGTCAAACATTCAGTACTTC. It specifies CASSPERSNIQYF.

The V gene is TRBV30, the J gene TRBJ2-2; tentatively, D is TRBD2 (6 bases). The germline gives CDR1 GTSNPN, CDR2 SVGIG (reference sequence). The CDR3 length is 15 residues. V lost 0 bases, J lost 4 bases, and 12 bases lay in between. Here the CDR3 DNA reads TGTGCCTGGAGTGTACTAGGCGGGGCCACCGGGGAGCTGTTTTTT. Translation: CAWSVLGGATGELFF. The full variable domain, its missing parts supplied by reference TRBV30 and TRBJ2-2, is SQTIHQWPATLVQPVGSPLSLECTVEGTSNPNLYWYRQAAGRGLQLLFYSVGIGQISSEVPQNLSASRPQDRQFILSSKKLLLSDSGFYLCAWSVLGGATGELFFGEGSRLTVL.

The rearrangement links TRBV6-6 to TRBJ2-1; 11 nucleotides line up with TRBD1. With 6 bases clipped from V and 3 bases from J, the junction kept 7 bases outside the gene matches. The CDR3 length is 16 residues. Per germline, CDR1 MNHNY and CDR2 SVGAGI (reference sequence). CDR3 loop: CASRHRDRGSYNEQFF. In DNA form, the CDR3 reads TGTGCCAGCAGGCACCGGGACAGGGGGAGCTACAATGAGCAGTTCTTC.

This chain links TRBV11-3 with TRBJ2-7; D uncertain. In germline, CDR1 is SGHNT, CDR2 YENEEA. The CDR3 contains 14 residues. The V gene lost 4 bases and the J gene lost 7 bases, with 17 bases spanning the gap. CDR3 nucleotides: TGTGCCAGCAGCTCCCGGGCCTTATACGGGGAGCAGTACTTC. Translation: CASSSRALYGEQYF.

The CDR3 sequence: CASSLDRGVTGFLEQYF. CDR3 bases: TGCGCCAGCAGCTTGGACAGGGGGGTCACTGGATTTCTGGAGCAGTACTTC. The chain joins TRBV5-1 to TRBJ2-7, with 8 bases matching TRBD1. The germline CDR1 and CDR2 sequences are SGHRS and YFSETQ. After removal of 0 bases from V and 7 bases from J, the junction contained 15 bases not matched to a gene. CDR3 length: 17 residues.

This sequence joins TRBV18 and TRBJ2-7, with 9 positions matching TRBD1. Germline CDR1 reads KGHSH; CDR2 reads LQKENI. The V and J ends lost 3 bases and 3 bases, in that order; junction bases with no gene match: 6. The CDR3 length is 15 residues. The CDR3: CASSPAAGQGYEQYF. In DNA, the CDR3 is TGTGCCAGCTCACCTGCCGCGGGACAGGGCTACGAGCAGTACTTC.

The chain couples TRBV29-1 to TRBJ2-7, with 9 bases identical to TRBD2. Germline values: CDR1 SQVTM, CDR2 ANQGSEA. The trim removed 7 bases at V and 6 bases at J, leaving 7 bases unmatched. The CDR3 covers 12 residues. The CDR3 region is CSGSGSDGEQYF. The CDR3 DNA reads TGCAGCGGTAGCGGGAGCGACGGCGAGCAGTACTTC.

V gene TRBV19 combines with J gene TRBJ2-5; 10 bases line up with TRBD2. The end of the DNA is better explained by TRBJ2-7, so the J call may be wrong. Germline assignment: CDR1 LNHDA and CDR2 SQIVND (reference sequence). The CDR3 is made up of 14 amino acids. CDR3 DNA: TGTGCCAGTAGTCCGGGGACTAGCGACTACGAGCAGTACTTC. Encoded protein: CASSPGTSDYEQYF.

This CDR3 reads CASSDPGARTQYF. For the CDR3, the DNA is TGCGCCAGCAGTGACCCCGGGGCCAGAACGCAGTATTTT. The rearrangement uses TRBV10-1 and TRBJ2-3; D tentatively fits TRBD1 or TRBD2 (5 bases each). V shed 3 bases and J shed 9 bases, with 13 bases lying between them. There are 13 residues in the CDR3. The germline CDR1 and CDR2 sequences are WNHNN and SYGVQD (reference sequence).

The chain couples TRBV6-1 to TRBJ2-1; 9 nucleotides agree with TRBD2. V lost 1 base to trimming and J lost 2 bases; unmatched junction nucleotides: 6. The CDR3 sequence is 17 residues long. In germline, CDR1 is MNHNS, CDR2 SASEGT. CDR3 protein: CASSEELAGGPYNEQFF. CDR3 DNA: TGTGCCAGCAGTGAAGAGTTGGCGGGAGGGCCCTACAATGAGCAGTTCTTC.

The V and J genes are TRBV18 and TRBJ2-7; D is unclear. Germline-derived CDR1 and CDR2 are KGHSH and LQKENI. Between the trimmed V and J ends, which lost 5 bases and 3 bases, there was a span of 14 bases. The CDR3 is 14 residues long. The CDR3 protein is CASSTSHTDYEQYF. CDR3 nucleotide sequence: TGTGCCAGCTCAACCAGTCACACCGACTACGAGCAGTACTTC. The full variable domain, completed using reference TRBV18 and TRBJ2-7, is NAGVMQNPRHLVRRRGQEARLRCSPMKGHSHVYWYRQLPEEGLKFMVYLQKENIIDESGMPKERFSAEFPKEGPSILRIQQVVRGDSAAYFCASSTSHTDYEQYFGPGTRLTVT.

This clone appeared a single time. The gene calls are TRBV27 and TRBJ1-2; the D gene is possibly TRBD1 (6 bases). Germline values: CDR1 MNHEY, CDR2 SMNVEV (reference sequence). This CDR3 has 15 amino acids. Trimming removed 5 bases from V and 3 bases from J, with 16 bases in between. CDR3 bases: TGTGCCAGCAGTGTGGGGGGCGCTTTTGACTATGGCTACACCTTC. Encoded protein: CASSVGGAFDYGYTF.

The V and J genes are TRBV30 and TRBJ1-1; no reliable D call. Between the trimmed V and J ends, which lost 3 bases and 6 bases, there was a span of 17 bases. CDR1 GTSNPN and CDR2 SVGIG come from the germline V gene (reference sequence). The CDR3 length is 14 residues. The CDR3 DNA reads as TGTGCCTGGAGCCCGTGGAACAGCGAGGCTGAAGCTTTCTTT. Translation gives CAWSPWNSEAEAFF.

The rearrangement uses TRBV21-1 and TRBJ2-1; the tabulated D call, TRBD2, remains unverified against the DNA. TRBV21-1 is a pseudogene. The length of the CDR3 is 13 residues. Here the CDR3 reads CASPITSGWVGVF. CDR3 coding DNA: TGTGCCAGCCCGATAACTAGCGGGTGGGTCGGTGTCTTC.

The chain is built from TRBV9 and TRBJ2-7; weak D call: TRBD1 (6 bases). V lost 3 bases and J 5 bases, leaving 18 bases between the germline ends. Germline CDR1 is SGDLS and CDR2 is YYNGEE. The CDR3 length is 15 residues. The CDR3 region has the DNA TGTGCCAGCAGCGACCCCGTCAGGGGCCTTAACGAGCAGTACTTC. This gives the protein CASSDPVRGLNEQYF.

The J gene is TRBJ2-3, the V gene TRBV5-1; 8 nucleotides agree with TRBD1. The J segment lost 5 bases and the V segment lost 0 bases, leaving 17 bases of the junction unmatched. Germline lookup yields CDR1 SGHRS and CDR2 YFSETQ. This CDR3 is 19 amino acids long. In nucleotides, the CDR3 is TGCGCCAGCAGCTTGGCCGGGACAGGTCAGAGGGGGCATGAAGATACGCAGTATTTT. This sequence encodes CASSLAGTGQRGHEDTQYF.